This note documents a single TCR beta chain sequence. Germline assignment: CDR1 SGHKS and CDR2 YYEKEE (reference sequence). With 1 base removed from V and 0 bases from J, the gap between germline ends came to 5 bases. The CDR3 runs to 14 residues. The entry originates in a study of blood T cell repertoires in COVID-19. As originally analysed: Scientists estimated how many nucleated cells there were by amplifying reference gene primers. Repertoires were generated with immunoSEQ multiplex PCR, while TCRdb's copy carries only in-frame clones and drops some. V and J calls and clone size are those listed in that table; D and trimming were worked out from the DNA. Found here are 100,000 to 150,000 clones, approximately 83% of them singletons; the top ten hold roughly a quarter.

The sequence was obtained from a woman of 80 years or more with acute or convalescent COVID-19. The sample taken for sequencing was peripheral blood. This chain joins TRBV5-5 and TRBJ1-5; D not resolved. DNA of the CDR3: TGTGCCAGCAGCTTGCGAGTTAGCAATCAGCCCCAGCATTTT. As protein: CASSLRVSNQPQHF.